This TCR beta chain is drawn from a study of blood T cell repertoires in COVID-19 (dated by TCRdb to the early 2020s). Looking at the study overall: Samples from collaborators originated in the United States, Italy and Spain and spanned both the acute and convalescent phases of COVID-19. The prospective study material was composed of cDNA or gDNA derived from T cells, B-cell-depleted T cells, or PBMCs. The dataset comprised deeply sampled blood TCRbeta repertoires from subjects exposed to, actively infected with, or recovered from COVID-19. The repertoires were released in a freely available public database meant as a resource for research on the immune response to SARS-CoV-2. The samples were drawn from the first 160 participants of the ongoing ImmuneRACE study and from 1,254 subjects provided by 6 global collaborators. Sample metadata almost always included a de-identified subject ID, COVID-19 status, age in years and sex. Where available, HLA class I and class II types were obtained from metadata supplied by the sample provider rather than from assay-based typing.

A note on this clone: The target of this receptor is not known. No qualities accompany the bases; no much larger clone lies one base away.

Summary of the overall study and its limitations: How much clinical and demographic metadata was included differed by source and by participant, and the metadata was provided uncurated.

The CDR3 has 16 amino acids, counting the end cysteine and phenylalanine. The entry retains the CDR3 DNA only, 48 bases that are in frame from base 1. V has 0 bases trimmed and J has 5 bases trimmed; junction bases matching no gene number 8. From the germline V gene, CDR1 is SGDLS and CDR2 is YYNGEE. TCRbeta CDR3 regions were amplified from genomic DNA by means of the immunoSEQ Assay, a bias-controlled multiplex PCR. The authors' analysis ran thus. Nucleated cell counts per sample were estimated from amplification of reference gene primers within the assay. Sequence reads were collapsed and filtered to measure the absolute abundance of every unique TCRbeta CDR3 rearrangement. For each sample, productive Simpson clonality was calculated as the square root of Simpson's diversity index over productive rearrangements. Drawn from immuneACCESS, this table holds only the in-frame rearrangements with V and J called that TCRdb kept. Clones are partly lost; checked studies trace under half to an unresolved V gene and leave the rest unexplained. V and J calls and clone size are given by that table; D and trimming were obtained from the DNA. The sample includes around 68,000 clones, with more than 75% observed a single time. About 6.6% of the sample rests with the top ten.

Whole blood was collected in K2EDTA tubes by collaborating institutions according to the institutions' own protocols. For TCRbeta analysis, collaborators shipped samples in one of three forms: frozen whole blood, isolated PBMCs, or DNA extracted from either of those sample types. This TCR came from a man between 45 and 60 years old with active COVID-19. The sequence joins TRBV9 to TRBJ2-3; 8 nucleotides in the junction match TRBD2. The sequenced sample consisted of peripheral blood. The nucleotide sequence is given as TGTGCCAGCAGCGTAGGTTTAGCGGGAATGGGAGATACGCAGTATTTT. It is translated as CASSVGLAGMGDTQYF.